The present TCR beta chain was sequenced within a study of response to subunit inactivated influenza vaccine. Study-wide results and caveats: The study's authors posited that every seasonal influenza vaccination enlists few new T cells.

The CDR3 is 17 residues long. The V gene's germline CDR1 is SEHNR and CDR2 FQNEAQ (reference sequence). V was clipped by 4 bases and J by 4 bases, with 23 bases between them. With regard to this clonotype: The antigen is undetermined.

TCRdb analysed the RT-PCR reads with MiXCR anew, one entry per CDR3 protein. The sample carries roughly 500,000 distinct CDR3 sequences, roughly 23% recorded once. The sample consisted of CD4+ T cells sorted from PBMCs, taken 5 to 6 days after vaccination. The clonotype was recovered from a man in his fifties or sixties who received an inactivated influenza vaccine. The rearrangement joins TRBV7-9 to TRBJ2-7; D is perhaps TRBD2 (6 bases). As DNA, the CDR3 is TGTGCCAGCAGCTACACCGTGGGCCTAGGGGCGGGGTACGAGCAGTACTTC. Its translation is CASSYTVGLGAGYEQYF.